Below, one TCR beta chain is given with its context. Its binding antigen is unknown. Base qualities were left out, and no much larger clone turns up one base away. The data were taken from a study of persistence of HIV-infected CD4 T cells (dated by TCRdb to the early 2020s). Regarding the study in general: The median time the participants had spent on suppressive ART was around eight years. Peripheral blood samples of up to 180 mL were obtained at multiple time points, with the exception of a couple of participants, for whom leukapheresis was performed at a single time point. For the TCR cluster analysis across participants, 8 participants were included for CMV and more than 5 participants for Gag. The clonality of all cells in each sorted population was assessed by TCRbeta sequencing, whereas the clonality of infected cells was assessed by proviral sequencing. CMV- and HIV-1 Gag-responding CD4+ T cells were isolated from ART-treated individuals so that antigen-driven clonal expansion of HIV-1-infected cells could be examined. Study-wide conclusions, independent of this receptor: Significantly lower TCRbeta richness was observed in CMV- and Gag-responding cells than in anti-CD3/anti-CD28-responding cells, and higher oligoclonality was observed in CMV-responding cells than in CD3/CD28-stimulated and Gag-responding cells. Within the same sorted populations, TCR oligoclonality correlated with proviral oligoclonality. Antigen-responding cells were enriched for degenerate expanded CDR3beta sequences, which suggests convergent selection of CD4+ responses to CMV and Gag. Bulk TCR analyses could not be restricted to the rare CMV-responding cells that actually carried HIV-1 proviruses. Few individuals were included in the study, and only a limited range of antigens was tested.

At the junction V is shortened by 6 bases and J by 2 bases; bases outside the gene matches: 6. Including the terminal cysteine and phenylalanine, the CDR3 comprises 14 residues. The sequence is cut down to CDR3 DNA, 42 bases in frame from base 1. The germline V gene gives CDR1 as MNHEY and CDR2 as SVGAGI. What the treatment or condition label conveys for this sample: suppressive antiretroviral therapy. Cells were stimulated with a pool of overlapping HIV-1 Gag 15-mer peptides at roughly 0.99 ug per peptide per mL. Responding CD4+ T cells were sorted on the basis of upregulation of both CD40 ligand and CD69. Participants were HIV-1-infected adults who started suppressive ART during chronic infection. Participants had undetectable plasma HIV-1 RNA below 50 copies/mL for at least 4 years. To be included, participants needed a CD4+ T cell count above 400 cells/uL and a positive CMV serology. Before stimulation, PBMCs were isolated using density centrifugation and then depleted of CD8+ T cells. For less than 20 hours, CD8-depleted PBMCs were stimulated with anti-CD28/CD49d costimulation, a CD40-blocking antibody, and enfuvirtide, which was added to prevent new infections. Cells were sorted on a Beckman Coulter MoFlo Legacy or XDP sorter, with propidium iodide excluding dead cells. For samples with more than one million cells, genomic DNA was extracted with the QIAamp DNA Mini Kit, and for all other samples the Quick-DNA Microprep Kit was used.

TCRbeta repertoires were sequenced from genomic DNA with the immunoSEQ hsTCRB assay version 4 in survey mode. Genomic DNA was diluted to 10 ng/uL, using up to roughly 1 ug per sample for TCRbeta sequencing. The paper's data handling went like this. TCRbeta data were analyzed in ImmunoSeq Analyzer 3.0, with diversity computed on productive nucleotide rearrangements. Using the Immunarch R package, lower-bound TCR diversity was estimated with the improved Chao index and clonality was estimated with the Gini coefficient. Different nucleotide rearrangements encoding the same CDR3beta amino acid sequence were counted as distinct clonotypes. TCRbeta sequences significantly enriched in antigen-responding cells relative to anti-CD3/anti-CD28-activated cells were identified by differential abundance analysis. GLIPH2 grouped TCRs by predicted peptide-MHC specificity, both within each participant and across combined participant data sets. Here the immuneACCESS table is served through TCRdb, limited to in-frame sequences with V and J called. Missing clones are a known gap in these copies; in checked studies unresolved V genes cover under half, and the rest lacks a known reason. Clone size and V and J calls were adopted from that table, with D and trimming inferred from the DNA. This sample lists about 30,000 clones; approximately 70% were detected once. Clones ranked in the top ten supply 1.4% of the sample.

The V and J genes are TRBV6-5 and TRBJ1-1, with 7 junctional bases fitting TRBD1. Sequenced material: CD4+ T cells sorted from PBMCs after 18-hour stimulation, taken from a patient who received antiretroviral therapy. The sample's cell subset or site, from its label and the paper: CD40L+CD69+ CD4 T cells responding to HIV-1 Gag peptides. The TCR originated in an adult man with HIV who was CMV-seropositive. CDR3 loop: CASRRTGLNTEAFF. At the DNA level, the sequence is TGTGCCAGCAGGCGGACAGGCCTTAACACTGAAGCTTTCTTT.